Below, 8 T cell receptor beta chains from the same sample are listed, as sequenced in a study of long-term antiretroviral therapy in people with HIV. The libraries were made with immunoSEQ v3.0 at survey level. Data came from immunoSEQ multiplex PCR; TCRdb stores just in-frame clones and leaves some out. Of around 20,000 clones in the sample, roughly four fifths were seen once. Sequences were derived from unsorted PBMCs, sampled 0.5 years after starting antiretroviral therapy. These receptors were obtained from a man in his late teens or twenties with HIV.

This CDR3 is CASSQGSGGWDTEAFF. DNA for the CDR3: TGTGCCAGCAGCCAAGGTTCCGGGGGCTGGGACACTGAAGCTTTCTTT. This sequence joins TRBV4-2 and TRBJ1-1; the D gene is possibly TRBD1 (6 bases). V lost 1 base and J 3 bases, leaving 15 bases between the germline ends. The CDR3 has 16 amino acids. From germline, CDR1 is LGHNA and CDR2 YNFKEQ.

The CDR3 loop is CASSPLGTSNTEAFF. The CDR3 nucleotides are TGTGCCAGCAGTCCTCTAGGGACCTCGAACACTGAAGCTTTCTTT. The rearrangement joins TRBV27 to TRBJ1-1; D may be TRBD1 (5 bases). Trimming cost V 5 bases and J 1 base, with 14 bases left between them. CDR3 length: 15 residues. Germline CDR1 reads MNHEY; CDR2 reads SMNVEV (reference sequence).

The table lists this clone with a count of one. The V call is TRBV2, the J call TRBJ2-7, with D unclear. This CDR3 is built from 11 residues. The V gene lost 6 bases and the J gene lost 7 bases, with 10 bases spanning the gap. Germline CDR1 SNHLY, CDR2 FYNNEI. CDR3 amino acids: CASRFLEEQYF. The CDR3 DNA sequence: TGTGCCAGCAGGTTCCTAGAGGAGCAGTACTTC.

The chain carries TRBV9 and TRBJ2-2; D ambiguous. V lost 2 bases, J lost 0 bases, and 8 bases lay in between. The CDR3 spans 15 residues. Germline CDR1 reads SGDLS; CDR2 reads YYNGEE. The DNA of the CDR3 is TGTGCCAGCAGCGTCGAAGCGACGAACACCGGGGAGCTGTTTTTT. This encodes CASSVEATNTGELFF.

The chain employs TRBV5-1 and TRBJ2-7; perhaps TRBD1 as D (5 bases). Trimming left V 0 bases short and J 2 bases short, with 15 bases between. Germline V gene sequence: CDR1 SGHRS, CDR2 YFSETQ. This CDR3 has 16 residues. CDR3 coding DNA: TGCGCCAGCAGCTTGGGGACATGGCAGGGCACCTACGAGCAGTACTTC. It codes for CASSLGTWQGTYEQYF.

The V call is TRBV5-1, the J call TRBJ2-6; D ambiguous. Germline V lookup: CDR1 SGHRS, CDR2 YFSETQ. The CDR3 consists of 15 residues. V was cut by 3 bases and J by 0 bases, with 7 bases left in between. The CDR3 region is CASSSDGSGANVLTF. DNA for the CDR3: TGCGCCAGCAGCTCGGACGGCTCTGGGGCCAACGTCCTGACTTTC.

CDR3 in amino acids: CASSLVRPGVGLYSNQPQHF. CDR3 DNA: TGTGCCAGCAGTTTGGTTCGGCCGGGGGTTGGTCTTTATAGCAATCAGCCCCAGCATTTT. The V gene is TRBV28, the J gene TRBJ1-5; maybe TRBD1 (5 bases). CDR3 size: 20 residues. Trimming removed 3 bases at V and 0 bases at J, with 24 bases between. Germline V CDR1 and CDR2: MDHEN, SYDVKM.

This clone has only a few counts. J is TRBJ1-2 and V is TRBV4-2, with a possible D match to TRBD1 (5 bases). This CDR3 is built from 15 residues. The V gene's germline CDR1 is LGHNA and CDR2 YNFKEQ. Trimming removed 1 base from V and 2 bases from J, with 11 bases in between. CDR3 residues: CASSQARDVNYGYTF. The CDR3, as DNA: TGTGCCAGCAGCCAAGCAAGGGACGTAAACTATGGCTACACCTTC.